This T cell receptor beta chain was observed in a study of chemoradiotherapy in HPV16-positive cancers. Germline assignment: CDR1 SGHTA and CDR2 FQGNSA. This CDR3 is 15 amino acids long. V lost 1 base to trimming and J lost 2 bases, with 9 bases between them. As for this clone: Its target is not known.

Findings and caveats of the study: Non-HPV-specific T cells did not expand in tumors during treatment, whereas candidate HPV-specific clones and E7-related motifs did.

Profiling relied on immunoSEQ multiplex PCR, and the TCRdb table lists in-frame clones only, not all of them. The top ten clones hold approximately 8.2% of a sample with approximately 17,000 clones, 65% to 80% of them seen once. This clonotype was obtained from a human donor with HPV-associated anogenital cancer. The rearrangement links TRBV7-2 to TRBJ1-5; no clear D. The material was tumor tissue, obtained from a patient who underwent chemoradiotherapy. The CDR3 reads CASSLERVGNQPQHF. The CDR3 DNA is TGTGCCAGCAGCTTAGAGCGGGTCGGCAATCAGCCCCAGCATTTT.